The clone carrying this T cell receptor beta chain was counted many times. The target antigen is unknown. Using immunoSEQ multiplex PCR, the repertoire was profiled, and TCRdb retains in-frame clones only, with some absent. The sample shows fewer than 400,000 clones, approximately 79% of them seen only once. The data are from a study of shared clonotypes between healthy human individuals. Across the study: Per donor, three plates held CD4 naive cells, three held CD4 memory, two held CD8 naive and one held CD8 memory.

Whole-study results and caveats: A few donors showed sharing of approximately 5% of naive CD4 clonotypes.

This clonotype was obtained from a man under 40 in good health. Sequenced input: memory CD4+ T cells sorted from blood. Subset here: CD45RA-negative fraction.

The CDR3 DNA sequence: TGTGCCATCACGATTCCCGGGACGACCTATGGCTACACCTTC. It encodes CAITIPGTTYGYTF. The genes are TRBV10-3 and TRBJ1-2, with D possibly TRBD1 on 5 matching bases. The germline gives CDR1 ENHRY, CDR2 SYGVKD. The V end was cut by 7 bases, the J end by 4 bases, with 16 bases between. The CDR3 runs to 14 residues.